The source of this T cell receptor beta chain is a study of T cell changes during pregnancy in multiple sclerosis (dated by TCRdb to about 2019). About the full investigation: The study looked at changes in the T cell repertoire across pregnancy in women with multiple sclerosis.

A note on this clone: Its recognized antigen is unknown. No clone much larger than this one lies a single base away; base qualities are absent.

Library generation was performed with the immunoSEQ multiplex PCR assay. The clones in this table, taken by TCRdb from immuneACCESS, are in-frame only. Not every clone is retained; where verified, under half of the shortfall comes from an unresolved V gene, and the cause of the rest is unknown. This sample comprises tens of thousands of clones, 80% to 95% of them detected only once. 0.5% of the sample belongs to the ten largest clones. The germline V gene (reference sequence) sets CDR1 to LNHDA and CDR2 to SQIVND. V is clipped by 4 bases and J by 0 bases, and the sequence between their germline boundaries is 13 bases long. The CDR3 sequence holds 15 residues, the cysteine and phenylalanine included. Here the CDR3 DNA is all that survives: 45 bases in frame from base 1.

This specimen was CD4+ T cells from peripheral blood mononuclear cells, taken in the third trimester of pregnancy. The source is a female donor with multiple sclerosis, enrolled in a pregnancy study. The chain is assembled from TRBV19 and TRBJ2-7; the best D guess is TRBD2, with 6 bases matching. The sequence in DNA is TGTGCCAGTAGTAGATCTAGCGACCTCTCCTACGAGCAGTACTTC. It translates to CASSRSSDLSYEQYF.